This T cell receptor (beta chain) appears in the sequencing data of a study of cytomegalovirus exposure and HLA in healthy donors. Primers included in the PCR were 60 Vbeta and 13 Jbeta primers. Clones were read by immunoSEQ multiplex PCR, and TCRdb kept only the in-frame ones, dropping some. The sample holds 160,000 or so clones, 60% to 80% seen once. Trimming took 2 bases from V and 7 from J, leaving 20 bases between them. The CDR3 consists of 16 residues. Germline-derived CDR1 and CDR2 are MNHNY and SVGAGI (reference sequence). Sequencing was carried out using PBMCs. The J gene is TRBJ1-1, the V gene TRBV6-6; the D gene is possibly TRBD1 (6 bases). This sequence was found in a man aged 55-75 years in good health and CMV-seronegative. The CDR3 DNA sequence: TGTGCCAGCAGTTACGCGCTGGACAGACGAAGAGGTGAAGCTTTCTTT. Translation gives CASSYALDRRRGEAFF.